The present TCR beta chain was sequenced within a study of cytomegalovirus exposure and HLA in healthy donors (dated by TCRdb to the late 2010s). For the wider study: According to an earlier analysis of 550 to 750 of the donors, 150 million to 200 million T cells yielded 117 million unique TCR beta sequences and 250 to 350 Gb of sequence data. In an earlier analysis of a few hundred of the donors, high-throughput TCR beta sequencing was used to judge whether each TCR beta V gene segment behaved as functional or pseudogenic. About five DR-DQ haplotypes were treated as single units for association and clustering because of strong linkage in the cohort. A later analysis re-analyzed previously published TCR beta repertoires from 666 donors and added high-resolution HLA genotyping to study TCR occurrence patterns. Donor age, sex, ethnicity and CMV serostatus were compiled alongside the repertoire data. In the later analysis, no new phenotypic data were used to find candidate immune exposures; instead, reliance was placed on TCR beta sequences and their occurrence across donors. In a later genetic analysis, genome-wide SNP genotypes for about 60% of the 666 donors were used, and that subset was treated as a discovery cohort. The number of donors typed differed by locus, with roughly 620-630 for A, B, C, DRB1 and DQB1, approximately 500 for DQA1, over 600 for DPA1, and some 440 for DPB1. Among around 400 genotyped donors of the cohort, an average of around 240,000 unique TCR beta nucleotide sequences was sequenced per donor, of which about 18% were non-productive. Every discovery cohort repertoire had been produced on one sequencing platform. The study combined high-throughput TCR immunosequencing, statistical association of individual TCRs with disease status, and machine learning to predict cytomegalovirus infection status. In addition to the first cohort of 666 subjects, a separate validation cohort of under 150 different subjects was used. Around 300 gigabases of sequencing data and approximately 80 million unique TCR sequences were included in an early release covering roughly 600 HLA-typed donors. The T cell repertoires of 700 or so subjects were profiled by immunosequencing and related to cytomegalovirus serostatus. HLA typing covered class I and class II loci at four-digit resolution. Among the roughly 370 genotyped donors, approximately 77% belonged to the genetic ancestry cluster associated with self-reported Caucasian donors. The aim of the study was to test whether cataloging public T cell receptors could identify signatures of past pathogen exposure. What the study reported, not specific to this receptor: Because HLA typing was unavailable for some donors at each locus, only the typed subset was used in association tests. Three of the identified cytomegalovirus-associated TCR beta chains were confirmed in vitro to be specific for cytomegalovirus antigens. A further reported finding was that TCR beta sequences accurately predicted the HLA-A and HLA-B alleles for most subjects in the first cohort. For the cohort, immune exposure information was limited to CMV serostatus. In both the original and validation cohorts, the classifier was reported to diagnose cytomegalovirus status with high specificity and sensitivity. Across donors, most TCR sequences were observed very rarely, whereas some public TCRs were present in many individuals. In a later genetic analysis, a missense DCLRE1C variant was associated with V-gene and J-gene trimming of TCR beta chains, and the association was replicated in an independent cohort. Assigning TCR associations to individual alleles was difficult when HLA alleles, especially DR and DQ, strongly co-occurred. Several of the top co-occurrence clusters appeared to be linked to parvovirus B19, influenza, CMV and Epstein-Barr virus, according to a later analysis. In this cohort, only TCR beta chains were sequenced, and detectable features were limited by the absence of alpha or paired-chain data. Some IMGT-functional V segments, including TRBV6-2 and TRBV6-3, could not be distinguished by the 87-base-pair reads and were therefore excluded. Over 15 rarely observed V segments, including chromosome 9 orphons, were excluded from the earlier analysis of just under 600 of the donors because counts were too low. Correlated functional status among segregating V segments might reflect linkage disequilibrium, but an unknown experimental factor could not be ruled out. A later analysis found that most CMV-associated TCR beta chains appeared HLA-restricted, with HLA associations seemingly driven largely by CMV exposure. A group of highly shared sequence variants was considered likely to be a technical artifact of the sequencing pipeline. The presence/absence analyses assumed that sequencing depth was roughly uniform across donors, and that assumption may not be true. A total of 150 to 200 TCR beta chains were listed by the study as associated with cytomegalovirus. According to a later analysis, TCR association rates differed among HLA loci, with DRB1 alleles showing the most associated TCRs and HLA-C alleles showing the fewest. An earlier analysis of several hundred of the donors showed that most TCR beta V segments appeared in productive rearrangements either about 87% or about 30% of the time, which broadly matched IMGT annotations. A later analysis found that HLA-associated TCR beta chains were more clonally expanded and had lower generation probabilities than equally common non-associated chains. Compared with the approximately 720-donor mean, donors in an Asian-associated ancestry cluster had fewer N-insertions in productive TCRs, according to a later genetic analysis. In a later analysis, some 18,000 TCR beta sequences were associated with specific HLA alleles at a false discovery rate of 0.05. The authors suggested that the approach could potentially be generalized to other disease states and immunological phenotypes.

In total, 666 healthy bone marrow donors made up the cohort. At the time of sampling, all cohort members were nominally healthy, though unrecorded immune exposures were likely present. The donor was CMV seronegative and was included in the group of several hundred seronegative cohort members. Every donor gave a peripheral blood sample, and the peripheral blood mononuclear cells from that sample were used for TCR beta sequencing. Genomic DNA extraction from the blood cell samples was performed with the Qiagen DNeasy Blood Extraction Kit. Library prep was done by the immunoSEQ multiplex PCR assay. The multiplex PCR relied on a mix of 60 forward primers for TCR Vbeta segments and 13 reverse primers for TCR Jbeta segments. A multiplex PCR assay on genomic DNA amplified the CDR3 region of rearranged TCR beta genes. The amplified TCR beta libraries were sequenced on the Illumina HiSeq System as 87-base-pair reads. The source study handled its data this way. In a later analysis, approximately 74 million unique TCR beta chains were counted across the 666 repertoires, and about 10 million of these chains were shared by at least two donors. To remove PCR and sequencing errors, raw reads were error-corrected and collapsed into unique sequences using a nearest-neighbor algorithm that merged closely related sequences. V, D and J gene segments were assigned by aligning CDR3 sequences to IMGT reference sequences. For a sequence to be retained, at least a six-nucleotide match to both a V gene segment and a J gene segment was required. A rearrangement was called productive if the CDR3 had no stop codons and remained in frame with V and J, and every other rearrangement was called non-productive. Following IMGT convention, CDR3 was defined as the stretch from the second conserved V-encoded cysteine to the conserved J-encoded phenylalanine. The earlier analysis of a few hundred of the donors excluded sequences that lacked an unambiguous match to a single V gene segment. An earlier analysis of 587 of the donors called V segments functional above 56.7% productive rearrangements and segregating when the between-donor standard deviation exceeded 5%. A statistical classification framework was built to diagnose cytomegalovirus status from the catalog of TCR beta chain sequences. A later analysis assigned V and J genes by comparing TCR nucleotide sequences with IMGT/GENE-DB human TR gene sequences. The TCRdist pipeline was used in a later analysis to assign CDR3 sequences and most-parsimonious VDJ recombination scenarios. In a later analysis, each TCR beta chain was defined by its CDR3 amino acid sequence together with its V-gene family, and reads without a unique V-gene family were excluded. A later analysis removed 550 to 650 highly shared, low-generation-probability nucleotide sequences to deal with suspected cross-contamination and a sequencing artifact. For each public chain, a later analysis derived a clonal expansion index from normalized ranks of inferred template counts within each repertoire. Generation probabilities in a later analysis came from a VDJ recombination model fitted to out-of-frame rearrangements, and those results were checked against IGoR. In a later analysis, hypergeometric tests were used to score TCR-TCR, TCR-HLA and TCR-CMV co-occurrence, with a repertoire-size bias correction applied to TCR pairs. A later analysis estimated false discovery rates by permuting HLA or CMV assignments 20 times. A later analysis grouped co-occurring TCRs with DBSCAN, adding TCRdist sequence similarity when clustering within HLA-allele-positive subsets. Co-occurrence clustering excluded repertoires with fewer than 30,000 or more than 120,000 public chains, plus five with anomalous nucleotide sharing. As stored in TCRdb, this immuneACCESS dataset retains in-frame rearrangements with V and J assigned. A fraction of the clones does not appear; measured against another copy, unresolved V genes explain less than half of the discrepancy, and the remainder lacks a known reason. V and J calls and clone size are copied from that table; D and trimming were computed from the DNA. The sample profile shows over 85,000 clones; 67% of them were found once. The ten largest clonotypes hold around 2.3% of the sample.

V and J are trimmed by 2 bases and 5 bases, and the gene matches miss 2 bases of the junction. The germline V gene gives CDR1 as MDHEN and CDR2 as SYDVKM. The cysteine opens and the phenylalanine closes a CDR3 of 14 amino acids. The read is trimmed to its CDR3 DNA, 42 bases read in frame from base 1. A remark on this clone: Its specific antigen is unknown. Within one base of it there is no much larger clone, and no base qualities were kept.

This receptor was identified in a man younger than 45 in good health and CMV-seronegative. Input material: PBMCs. In this chain, TRBV28 is recombined with TRBJ1-2, with TRBD1 identical over 10 junction bases. The DNA sequence is as follows: TGTGCCAGCAGTTTAGGGACAGGGGCGTATGGCTACACCTTC. It translates as CASSLGTGAYGYTF.